The source of this T cell receptor beta chain is a study of blood T cell repertoires in COVID-19. The wider study: Both acute and convalescent COVID-19 samples were obtained from the United States, Italy and Spain.

The J segment lost 4 bases and the V segment lost 4 bases, leaving 4 bases of the junction unmatched. CDR1 and CDR2 (germline): KGHDR, SFDVKD. The CDR3 contains 14 residues. Authors' processing steps: Amplification of reference gene primers was used by the study to estimate nucleated cell counts. TCRdb's table, derived via immunoSEQ multiplex PCR, lists solely in-frame clones and lacks some. That table gives V, J and clone size, and the DNA gave D and trimming. The sample includes approximately 300,000 clones, 86% seen only once; the top ten take around 1.7%. The chain combines TRBV24-1 with TRBJ2-7, with 9 bases lining up with TRBD2. The specimen sequenced was peripheral blood. This clonotype originated in a woman in her fifties or sixties with acute or convalescent COVID-19. The CDR3 DNA sequence: TGTGCCACCAGTGAGGCGGGAGGGAGGTACGAGCAGTACTTC. The encoded protein is CATSEAGGRYEQYF.